This TCR beta chain originates from a study of blood T cell repertoires in COVID-19. Study-level background: Sites across the United States, Italy and Spain contributed samples from acute and convalescent COVID-19. T cells, B-cell-depleted T cells, or PBMCs provided the cDNA or gDNA that served as material.

The CDR3 length is 12 residues. Germline V lookup: CDR1 LGHDT, CDR2 YNNKEL (reference sequence). The V end lost 4 bases, the J end lost 7 bases, and 10 bases lay between the germline ends. Per the original methods: Estimation of nucleated cell counts was performed using reference gene primer amplification. The assay was immunoSEQ multiplex PCR, and TCRdb's table has in-frame clones only and misses some. From that table come the V and J calls and clone size; the DNA was used to work out D and trimming. Of over 70,000 clones detected, approximately 80% appear once; the ten largest clones hold 6% to 8.5%.

This receptor was obtained from a man between 65 and 80 years old with acute or convalescent COVID-19. Sequencing used peripheral blood. This chain connects TRBV3-1 (or the pseudogene TRBV3-2) to TRBJ1-2, with a weak D call TRBD1 (5 bases). The CDR3 sequence: CASSLQGSGYTF. The CDR3 DNA follows: TGTGCCAGCAGCCTTCAGGGAAGTGGCTACACCTTC.